Given below is one TCR beta chain in context. Its specificity is not known. The data stem from a study of human T cells and chemical hapten exposure. For the study at large: Sensitization was performed using 2% DPC on an approximately 2 cm by approximately 2 cm upper inner arm skin site. Read at 6 days, the patch tests placed 0.01% DPC on the upper back.

V shed 4 bases, J shed 7 bases, and the junction held 14 bases outside the gene matches. The CDR3 spans 17 residues. Germline assignment: CDR1 LGHDT and CDR2 YNNKEL (reference sequence). As handled by the study authors: Across samples, TCR counts had a median of roughly 100,000 and ranged from roughly 23,224 to 750,000. TCRdb re-called the RACE reads through MiXCR, storing one row per CDR3 protein. The V and J calls here are based on TCRdb, not the publication. Of 82,000 or so distinct CDR3 sequences listed, 13% were seen once; the top ten hold about 5.7%. As to time point: patch test 3, about 24 weeks after DPC sensitization. Treatment indicated: therapeutic diphenylcyclopropenone sensitization with weekly scalp DPC. Findings of the study overall: The study found that DPC sensitization did not change TCRs above 1 in 1000 frequency.

J is TRBJ2-1 and V is TRBV3-1; 9 bases fit TRBD2. The sequences come from whole blood, collected in connection with sensitization to the hapten diphenylcyclopropenone (DPC). The clonotype originates from a woman between 45 and 60 years old with alopecia areata. Some clones in this sample may be carry-over from other donors' samples. The CDR3 DNA reads as TGTGCCAGCAGCCTCGGCGGGAGGGCCACGTTTGGGAATGAGCAGTTCTTC. As protein: CASSLGGRATFGNEQFF.